One and the same sample provided the 8 T cell receptor beta chains below, sequenced in a study of T cell responses to AZD1222 COVID-19 vaccine. Profiling relied on immunoSEQ multiplex PCR, and the TCRdb table lists in-frame clones only, not all of them. The data contain under 150,000 clones, around nine tenths of them singletons. The sample was peripheral blood, taken on day 0 of MenACWY control vaccination. The receptors stem from an adult in good health.

Only one count was recorded for this clone. This chain joins TRBV5-8 and TRBJ1-2, with TRBD1 matching over 9 bases. The CDR3 runs 15 residues. The junction had 10 bases not matched to a gene; V was cut back by 4 bases and J by 6 bases. Germline CDR1 reads SGHTS; CDR2 reads YDEGEE. The CDR3 here is CASSGGQGIGDGYTF. For the CDR3, the DNA is TGTGCCAGCAGCGGGGGACAGGGAATAGGCGATGGCTACACCTTC. Full variable domain (missing parts from reference TRBV5-8 and TRBJ1-2): EAGVTQSPTHLIKTRGQQATLRCSPISGHTSVYWYQQALGLGLQFLLWYDEGEERNRGNFPPRFSGRQFPNYSSELNVNALELEDSALYLCASSGGQGIGDGYTFGSGTRLTVV.

The chain combines TRBV3-1 (or the pseudogene TRBV3-2) with TRBJ2-3, with D unclear. Per the germline V gene, CDR1 is LGHDT and CDR2 is YNNKEL (reference sequence). This CDR3 is 13 amino acids long. V was pared by 1 base and J by 5 bases, with 7 bases between. As DNA, the CDR3 is TGTGCCAGCAGCCAAGTACGACGAGATACGCAGTATTTT. This gives the protein CASSQVRRDTQYF.

The chain has TRBV7-3 and TRBJ2-3; D is unresolved. Per germline, CDR1 SGHTA and CDR2 FQGTGA. The CDR3 totals 15 residues. Trimming shortened V by 4 bases and J by 0 bases, and 11 bases separated the two germline ends. CDR3 loop: CASSYRGSSTDTQYF. The DNA for the CDR3 is TGTGCCAGCAGCTACCGAGGTTCTAGCACAGATACGCAGTATTTT.

J is TRBJ1-2 and V is TRBV12-3 or TRBV12-4; weak D call: TRBD1 (6 bases). The CDR3 is 13 residues long. V dropped 3 bases and J dropped 7 bases, with 12 bases sitting between them. For the CDR3, the DNA is TGTGCCAGCAGTTTTGGGGGCTTCGGTGGCTACACCTTC. Translating it yields CASSFGGFGGYTF.

The rearrangement links TRBV5-6 to TRBJ1-1; 8 bases are shared with TRBD1. The CDR3 is 18 amino acids. Germline values: CDR1 SGHDT, CDR2 YYEEEE. Trimming removed 4 bases from V and 0 bases from J; junction bases left unmatched: 14. DNA for the CDR3: TGTGCCAGCAGCCTATCCGGGACAGGACACATCATGAACACTGAAGCTTTCTTT. Amino acids: CASSLSGTGHIMNTEAFF.

V gene TRBV30 combines with J gene TRBJ2-1, with a weak D call TRBD1 (5 bases). The germline V gene encodes CDR1 GTSNPN and CDR2 SVGIG (reference sequence). CDR3 length: 15 residues. V was trimmed by 5 bases and J by 0 bases, leaving 14 bases between them. The CDR3 coding sequence is TGTGCCTGGGGCCAGGGCCCTTTCTCCTACAATGAGCAGTTCTTC. Its translation: CAWGQGPFSYNEQFF.

The V gene is TRBV19, the J gene TRBJ1-6, with D hard to call. CDR1 is LNHDA and CDR2 is SQIVND in the germline V gene (reference sequence). Trimming shortened V by 5 bases and J by 10 bases, and 15 bases separated the two germline ends. The CDR3 runs to 14 residues. The CDR3 loop reads CASSSFGRRSPLHF. The DNA of the CDR3 is TGTGCCAGTAGTTCCTTTGGGCGTCGATCACCCCTCCACTTT.

The chain links TRBV27 to TRBJ2-2, with 7 positions matching TRBD1. Losses at the gene ends were 2 bases for V and 3 bases for J; bases not matched to a gene: 3. Germline V lookup: CDR1 MNHEY, CDR2 SMNVEV (reference sequence). CDR3 length: 15 residues. CDR3: CASSLGQGDTGELFF. The CDR3 nucleotides read TGTGCCAGCAGTTTAGGGCAGGGGGACACCGGGGAGCTGTTTTTT.